This T cell receptor beta chain was captured by sequencing in a study of type 1 and type 2 diabetes patients. Study at large: A total of around 18,000,000 paired-end reads came from the whole study. Study results and limitations: Age and gender were not matched between study groups, possibly biasing interpretation. Type 2 diabetes and control samples shared highly correlated V and J usage, averaging around 0.97.

Standard classification criteria confirmed type 1 or type 2 diabetes in all patients. As for this clonotype: Its cognate antigen is unknown.

CDR1 and CDR2 from the germline V gene are LGHNA and YNFKEQ. Trimming left V 5 bases short and J 0 bases short, with 14 bases between. CDR3 length: 17 amino acids. The PCR template was genomic DNA. Multiplex PCR with 30 forward and 13 reverse primers amplified the TCR beta CDR3. In TCRdb, the multiplex PCR reads were re-called with MiXCR into one record per CDR3 protein. The sample has some 250,000 distinct CDR3 sequences; approximately 45% are singletons. The receptor's source is a man aged 18 to 29 with type 2 diabetes. The rearrangement links TRBV4-2 to TRBJ2-6; no reliable D call. What was sequenced was peripheral blood mononuclear cells (PBMCs). CDR3: CASSKNTGFSGANVLTF. The DNA for the CDR3 is TGTGCCAGCAGCAAAAATACGGGCTTCTCTGGGGCCAACGTCCTGACTTTC.